The present entry profiles one T cell receptor (beta chain) with its context. No cognate antigen has been identified for it. It has no much larger one-base neighbor in the sample; base qualities were not kept. The sample's time point, from its label and the paper: resected brain tissue, or blood drawn just prior to surgery. The surgery cases with the highest brain T cell transcript signatures were chosen for TCR beta chain sequencing of brain tissue, and also of blood when blood was available. Patients had been treated with at least one anti-epileptic drug before surgery. The TCR-sequenced patients were children whose drug-resistant epilepsy was caused by tuberous sclerosis complex, focal cortical dysplasia, Rasmussen encephalitis or hemimegalencephaly. Blood was drawn right before the epilepsy surgery. The Monarch genomic DNA purification kit was used to extract bulk genomic DNA from unsorted brain tissue and whole blood.

The immunoSEQ assay was used to generate TCR beta chain sequences from genomic DNA. The source study handled its data this way. CDR3 sequences not starting with the conserved framework cysteine at position 104 were manually removed. To get clonality, the normalized Shannon's Diversity Index was subtracted from one, giving values from 0 (maximal diversity) to 1 (oligoclonal). Differences in the frequency of the same CDR3 between samples, such as brain versus blood, were assessed with chi-squared comparison-of-proportions tests. Public clonotypes were found through immuneACCESS searches, while the VDJdb browser was used to judge similarity to known antiviral clonotypes. TCRdb took this table from immuneACCESS and kept in-frame rearrangements with V and J called. Such tables lack part of the clones; where checked against another copy, unresolved V genes explain under half of the gap, and the rest is unexplained. From that table come the V and J calls and clone size; the DNA was used to work out D and trimming. In all, the sample holds over 95,000 clones, and roughly 92% of those were seen once. The ten top clones hold about 4% of the sample.

This entry belongs to a study of brain T cells in children with intractable seizures (dated by TCRdb to 2020 to 2023). Describing the broader study: As a first screen for immune gene transcripts, resected brain tissue from some 50 pediatric epilepsy surgery cases was run on a NanoString immunology panel. Of the approximately 12 selected surgery cases, pre-surgery blood was also sequenced for eight, so four had brain tissue only.

What the study reported, not specific to this receptor: Because sequencing depth was different between pre-surgery and post-surgery blood, clones absent from the pre-surgery sample may reflect undersampling. Viral specificity was inferred only from CDR3 sequence similarity, and patients' HCMV serostatus was unknown.

Trimming accounts for 1 base at V and 6 bases at J, while the number of junction bases matched to no gene is 1. Inclusive of the bounding cysteine and phenylalanine, the CDR3 is 14 residues long. Only the CDR3 portion is preserved as DNA: 42 bases, with reading frame beginning at the first base. In the germline V gene, CDR1 corresponds to LGHNT and CDR2 to FRNRAP. Sample: peripheral blood, taken at surgery. The sequence was collected from a boy younger than two with hemimegalencephaly and intractable seizures. Recombination connected TRBV12-5 to TRBJ2-1; TRBD1 matches 9 bases in the middle. The sequenced DNA: TGTGCTAGTGGTTTGGCGACAGGGGGCAATGAGCAGTTCTTC. It specifies CASGLATGGNEQFF.